This T cell receptor (beta chain) was found in a study of blood T cell repertoires in COVID-19. The CDR3 contains 14 residues. Germline CDR1 reads MNHEY; CDR2 reads SMNVEV (reference sequence). V trimming: 5 bases; J trimming: 7 bases; junction bases outside the gene matches: 9. Method: immunoSEQ multiplex PCR; TCRdb's copy keeps in-frame clones and lacks some. In the table there are 140,000 or so clones, around 81% of which are singletons. The sequenced sample was peripheral blood. The rearrangement joins TRBV27 to TRBJ1-1; TRBD1 matches 8 bases. The clonotype originates from a human donor in a cohort sampled during active COVID-19. CDR3 nucleotide sequence: TGTGCCAGCAGTCCCGCACGGACAGGGCATGAAGCTTTCTTT. As protein: CASSPARTGHEAFF.